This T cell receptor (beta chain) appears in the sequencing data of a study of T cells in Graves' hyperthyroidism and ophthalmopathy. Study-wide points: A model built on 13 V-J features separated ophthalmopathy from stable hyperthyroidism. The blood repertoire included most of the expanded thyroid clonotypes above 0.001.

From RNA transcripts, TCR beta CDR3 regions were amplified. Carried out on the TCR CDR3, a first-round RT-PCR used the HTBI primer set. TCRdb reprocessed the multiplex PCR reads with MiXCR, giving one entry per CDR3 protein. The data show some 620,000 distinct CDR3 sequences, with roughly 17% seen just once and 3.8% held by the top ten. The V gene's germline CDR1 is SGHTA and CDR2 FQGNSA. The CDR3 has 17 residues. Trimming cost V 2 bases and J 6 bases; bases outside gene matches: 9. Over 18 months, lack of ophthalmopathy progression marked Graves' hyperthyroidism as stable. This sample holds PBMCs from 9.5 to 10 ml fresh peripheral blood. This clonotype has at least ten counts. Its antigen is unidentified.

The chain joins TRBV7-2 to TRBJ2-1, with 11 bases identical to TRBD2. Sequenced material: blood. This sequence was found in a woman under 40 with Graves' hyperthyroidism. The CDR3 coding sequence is TGTGCCAGCAGCTTACAACCACTAGCGGGAGTAAGCAATGAGCAGTTCTTC. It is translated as CASSLQPLAGVSNEQFF.